A few counts support the clone carrying this T cell receptor beta chain. These data are taken from a study of a mutant IDH1 vaccine in newly diagnosed glioma. Produced via immunoSEQ multiplex PCR; TCRdb's table is partial and in-frame only. The sample holds approximately 70,000 clones, roughly 78% seen once. With 7 bases removed from V and 5 bases from J, the gap between germline ends came to 12 bases. Germline lookup yields CDR1 MNHNS and CDR2 SASEGT. This CDR3 is 13 amino acids long. Time point defined: baseline, week 1 (first vaccination visit). Noted treatment: pre-vaccination baseline after standard-of-care therapy.

This sequence joins TRBV6-1 and TRBJ1-5; D is undetermined. The starting material was PBMCs, obtained from a glioma patient treated with radiotherapy, temozolomide or both. This clonotype was sampled from a man aged 50 to 60 with glioma. The DNA for the CDR3 is TGTGCCAGCACCGGGTCCCAACATCAGCCCCAGCATTTT. Its translation: CASTGSQHQPQHF.